A single T cell receptor beta chain is shown here with its context. This sample was taken from a study of blood T cells in healthy people across ages. A minimum of 6 million PBMCs was isolated per sample. Trimming cost V 3 bases and J 3 bases, with 8 bases left between them. Looked up from germline, CDR1 is SGHAT and CDR2 is FQNNGV. The CDR3 has 14 residues. A sample-barcoded 5' primer and a J-beta primer mix were used in a second PCR of roughly 6 to 11 cycles. TCRdb called the 5' RACE reads again in MiXCR, with one record for every CDR3 protein. The table lists about 570,000 distinct CDR3 sequences, approximately 27% of them singletons.

The chain couples TRBV11-2 to TRBJ2-2; no reliable D call. Sequenced material: blood. This clonotype was obtained from a woman aged 65 to 85 in good health. The CDR3 region is CASSFNEYTGELFF. DNA for the CDR3: TGTGCCAGCAGCTTCAATGAGTACACCGGGGAGCTGTTTTTT.